This entry describes one T cell receptor beta chain. TCRdb processed the 5' RACE reads anew with MiXCR; each CDR3 protein has one entry. The sample consists of some 160,000 distinct CDR3 sequences, approximately 6.8% of them appearing once. These data originate in a study of T cells after yellow fever vaccination. Per the germline V gene, CDR1 is LNHDA and CDR2 is SQIVND (reference sequence). V lost 4 bases and J lost 2, with 15 bases in between. The CDR3 runs to 17 residues. Sample: CD4+ T cells sorted from PBMCs, taken 4 to 5 days after the first yellow fever vaccination. This clonotype was sampled from a man younger than 30 who received the YFV17D yellow fever vaccine. This rearrangement joins TRBV19 to TRBJ2-6, with D hard to call. The CDR3 nucleotides are TGTGCCAGTAGTAGCTCCGGGTCCTTCCCTGGGGCCAACGTCCTGACTTTC. This gives the protein CASSSSGSFPGANVLTF.